The 24 T cell receptor beta chains below all came from one sample that was sequenced in a study of blood T cell repertoires in COVID-19. Profiled with immunoSEQ multiplex PCR; TCRdb holds only in-frame clones, not every one. The sample holds approximately 170,000 clones, about 80% seen once. The material sequenced was peripheral blood. All receptors derive from a man aged 70-80 years with active or convalescent COVID-19.

The V gene is TRBV7-8, the J gene TRBJ1-2; possible D gene TRBD1, 6 bases. V was cut by 4 bases and J by 4 bases, with 22 bases left in between. CDR1 is SGHVS, CDR2 FQNEAQ, per germline. CDR3 length: 17 residues. CDR3 nucleotide sequence: TGTGCCAGCAGCTCCCTGGGGGCCGCAGGACACTTCTATGGCTACACCTTC. It is translated as CASSSLGAAGHFYGYTF.

CDR3 sequence reads: CASSLRGRALDNEQFF. In DNA form, the CDR3 reads TGTGCCAGCAGCCTTAGGGGGAGGGCCCTAGACAATGAGCAGTTCTTC. This chain connects TRBV7-8 to TRBJ2-1; possibly TRBD2 for D (7 bases). CDR1 and CDR2 (germline): SGHVS, FQNEAQ. The CDR3 totals 16 residues. Trimming removed 5 bases at V and 5 bases at J, with 19 bases between.

The rearrangement links TRBV2 to TRBJ1-1; a weak D match, TRBD1 (6 bases). V was clipped by 8 bases and J by 1 base, with 8 bases between them. The V gene's germline CDR1 is SNHLY and CDR2 FYNNEI. CDR3 length: 12 amino acids. This CDR3 is CASGGQNTEAFF. In DNA form, the CDR3 reads TGTGCCAGCGGGGGACAGAACACTGAAGCTTTCTTT.

This clone was seen a single time. This chain connects TRBV6-5 to TRBJ1-1; TRBD1 matches at 10 bases. Germline V gene data show CDR1 as MNHEY and CDR2 as SVGAGI. This CDR3 spans 15 amino acids. V shed 3 bases and J 6 bases; nucleotides not matched to a gene: 7. The CDR3 nucleotides are TGTGCCAGCAGTTATGGGACAGGGGTCAATCCTGAAGCTTTCTTT. It codes for CASSYGTGVNPEAFF.

The CDR3 DNA reads TGTGCCAGTAGTATAGACCGGACTAGCGGGACGAACACCGGGGAGCTGTTTTTT. Translated, it gives CASSIDRTSGTNTGELFF. The chain has TRBV19 and TRBJ2-2, with 12 nucleotides matching TRBD2. The CDR3 contains 18 residues. With V trimmed by 0 bases and J by 0 bases, 2 bases remained unmatched. CDR1 LNHDA and CDR2 SQIVND come from the germline V gene (reference sequence). Using reference TRBV19 and TRBJ2-2 for the parts outside the CDR3, the full variable domain is DGGITQSPKYLFRKEGQNVTLSCEQNLNHDAMYWYRQDPGQGLRLIYYSQIVNDFQKGDIAEGYSVSREKKESFPLTVTSAQKNPTAFYLCASSIDRTSGTNTGELFFGEGSRLTVL.

V gene TRBV19 combines with J gene TRBJ2-7, with TRBD1 matching over 7 bases. This CDR3 is 14 amino acids long. V was clipped by 4 bases and J by 1 base; unmatched bases: 4. Germline CDR1 and CDR2: LNHDA and SQIVND (reference sequence). CDR3 DNA: TGTGCCAGTAGTAATGACAGGGTATCCTACGAGCAGTACTTC. This sequence encodes CASSNDRVSYEQYF.

The chain joins TRBV19 to TRBJ1-2, with D possibly TRBD1 on 6 matching bases. CDR3 size: 17 residues. Trimming removed 7 bases at V and 6 bases at J, with 27 bases between. CDR1 and CDR2 (germline): LNHDA, SQIVND (reference sequence). CDR3 region: CASTPSDQGSRAHGYTF. The DNA of the CDR3 is TGTGCCAGTACCCCAAGCGATCAGGGGTCGAGGGCACATGGCTACACCTTC.

The gene calls are TRBV24-1 and TRBJ2-3; TRBD2 matches at 14 bases. The CDR3 length is 17 residues. V gave up 3 bases and J gave up 4 bases; unmatched junction bases: 5. Germline lookup yields CDR1 KGHDR and CDR2 SFDVKD. Here the CDR3 reads CATSDPGTSGGPDTQYF. CDR3 in DNA: TGTGCCACCAGTGATCCCGGGACTAGCGGGGGCCCAGATACGCAGTATTTT.

The J gene is TRBJ2-7, the V gene TRBV15, with TRBD1 matching 9 bases. This CDR3 comprises 15 residues. Germline V gene data show CDR1 as LNHNV and CDR2 as YYDKDF (reference sequence). V lost 4 bases, J lost 4 bases, and 8 bases stayed unmatched. The CDR3 DNA reads TGTGCCACCAGCACACTCACAGGGGGCTTTTACGAGCAGTACTTC. Its translation: CATSTLTGGFYEQYF.

J is TRBJ2-7 and V is TRBV11-2, with D unresolved. From germline, CDR1 is SGHAT and CDR2 FQNNGV. V was pared by 5 bases and J by 0 bases, with 14 bases between. The CDR3 runs to 15 residues. CDR3 DNA sequence: TGTGCCAGCAGCCTCAACTTGATTAGCTCCTACGAGCAGTACTTC. The encoded protein is CASSLNLISSYEQYF. Based on the CDR3 plus reference TRBV11-2 and TRBJ2-7, the full variable domain is EAGVAQSPRYKIIEKRQSVAFWCNPISGHATLYWYQQILGQGPKLLIQFQNNGVVDDSQLPKDRFSAERLKGVDSTLKIQPAKLEDSAVYLCASSLNLISSYEQYFGPGTRLTVT.

The V and J genes are TRBV18 and TRBJ1-3; 7 nucleotides line up with TRBD1. The length of the CDR3 is 15 residues. CDR1 is KGHSH, CDR2 LQKENI, per germline. J was trimmed by 4 bases and V by 3 bases; bases with no gene match: 6. Written as DNA, the CDR3 is TGTGCCAGCTCACCCGGACCGGGACAGGGAAACACCATATATTTT. It is translated as CASSPGPGQGNTIYF.

This chain links TRBV27 with TRBJ1-4; TRBD1 is a possible D gene (6 bases). Trimming removed 5 bases from V and 7 bases from J, with 17 bases in between. This CDR3 has 15 amino acids. The germline gives CDR1 MNHEY, CDR2 SMNVEV (reference sequence). The CDR3 loop is CASSPRGRGGEKLFF. In DNA, the CDR3 is TGTGCCAGCAGTCCAAGGGGGAGGGGGGGTGAAAAACTGTTTTTT.

Many counts were recorded for this clone. The chain carries TRBV5-1 and TRBJ1-2; 9 bases map to TRBD1. Germline CDR1 and CDR2: SGHRS and YFSETQ. The CDR3 length is 14 residues. The ends lost 3 bases at V and 8 bases at J; junction bases unmatched: 8. The CDR3 protein is CASSSTGGDDGYTF. CDR3 coding DNA: TGCGCCAGCAGCTCAACAGGGGGCGATGACGGCTACACCTTC. Full variable domain (outside the CDR3, taken from reference TRBV5-1 and TRBJ1-2): KAGVTQTPRYLIKTRGQQVTLSCSPISGHRSVSWYQQTPGQGLQFLFEYFSETQRNKGNFPGRFSGRQFSNSRSEMNVSTLELGDSALYLCASSSTGGDDGYTFGSGTRLTVV.

The rearrangement links TRBV6-5 to TRBJ2-7, with a weak D call TRBD1 (6 bases). Germline loops: CDR1 MNHEY, CDR2 SVGAGI. V lost 5 bases and J 5 bases, leaving 13 bases between the germline ends. The CDR3 extends over 13 amino acids. This CDR3 reads CASSTGWRNEQYF. The CDR3 region has the DNA TGTGCCAGCAGTACAGGGTGGAGGAACGAGCAGTACTTC.

The genes are TRBV3-1 (or the pseudogene TRBV3-2) and TRBJ1-5; 9 bases map to TRBD1. This CDR3 region has 15 residues. Germline V gives CDR1 LGHDT, CDR2 YNNKEL (reference sequence). V was clipped by 4 bases and J by 8 bases; unmatched bases: 9. CDR3 sequence: CASSRKTGGSEPQHF. The CDR3 nucleotides are TGTGCCAGCAGCCGCAAGACAGGGGGTAGTGAGCCCCAGCATTTT.

A few counts support this clone. The V gene is TRBV5-1, the J gene TRBJ1-1; tentative D call: TRBD1 (6 bases). The CDR3 totals 15 residues. Between the trimmed V and J ends, which lost 6 bases and 0 bases, there was a span of 15 bases. CDR1 and CDR2 (germline): SGHRS, YFSETQ. The DNA of the CDR3 is TGCGCCAGCACCTGGACAGACGTGATGAACACTGAAGCTTTCTTT. Encoded protein: CASTWTDVMNTEAFF.

The chain uses TRBV6-5 and TRBJ2-3; a possible D gene is TRBD1 (6 bases). Deletions cut 5 bases from V and 4 bases from J, with 16 bases between. Germline V gives CDR1 MNHEY, CDR2 SVGAGI. This CDR3 has 15 residues. The DNA for the CDR3 is TGTGCCAGCAGTAACCTATTCGACAGGTCAGATACGCAGTATTTT. Protein: CASSNLFDRSDTQYF.

This chain connects TRBV27 to TRBJ2-5; possible D gene TRBD1, 5 bases. The CDR3 is made up of 15 amino acids. Trimming cost V 7 bases and J 1 base, with 16 bases left between them. From germline, CDR1 is MNHEY and CDR2 SMNVEV (reference sequence). CDR3 protein: CASTKGVGRQETQYF. In DNA form, the CDR3 reads TGTGCCAGCACAAAAGGGGTAGGGCGCCAAGAGACCCAGTACTTC.

The chain recombines TRBV25-1 with TRBJ2-7, with D possibly being TRBD2 (5 bases). Germline V gene lookup returns CDR1 MGHDK and CDR2 SYGVNS. The CDR3 is made up of 14 amino acids. The ends were cut back, 7 bases at V and 0 bases at J, with 13 bases in the middle. The CDR3 DNA reads as TGTGCCAGCATGCCCGGACTCAGCTCCTACGAGCAGTACTTC. Its protein is CASMPGLSSYEQYF.

V usage is TRBV20-1 and J usage is TRBJ2-1; possibly TRBD2 for D (5 bases). The length of the CDR3 is 15 residues. The V gene's germline CDR1 is DFQATT and CDR2 SNEGSKA (reference sequence). V shed 3 bases and J shed 2 bases, with 14 bases lying between them. Here the CDR3 reads CSASWAGGPYNEQFF. CDR3 DNA: TGCAGTGCTAGTTGGGCGGGTGGGCCCTACAATGAGCAGTTCTTC.

The V and J genes are TRBV19 and TRBJ2-7; 9 bases line up with TRBD1. The V and J ends lost 5 bases and 5 bases, in that order; junction bases with no gene match: 7. Per germline, CDR1 LNHDA and CDR2 SQIVND (reference sequence). The CDR3 spans 14 residues. DNA for the CDR3: TGTGCCAGTAGTCCCGGGACAGGGAAGAACGAGCAGTACTTC. Translated: CASSPGTGKNEQYF.

The V gene is TRBV15, the J gene TRBJ1-1; D may be TRBD1 (5 bases). V lost 2 bases and J 3 bases, leaving 10 bases between the germline ends. Germline CDR1 reads LNHNV; CDR2 reads YYDKDF (reference sequence). The CDR3 is made up of 14 amino acids. CDR3 DNA sequence: TGTGCCACCAGCAGACGTTGGGGGGACACTGAAGCTTTCTTT. Its translation is CATSRRWGDTEAFF. Using reference TRBV15 and TRBJ1-1 for the parts outside the CDR3, the full variable domain is DAMVIQNPRYQVTQFGKPVTLSCSQTLNHNVMYWYQQKSSQAPKLLFHYYDKDFNNEADTPDNFQSRRPNTSFCFLDIRSPGLGDTAMYLCATSRRWGDTEAFFGQGTRLTVV.

The gene calls are TRBV5-1 and TRBJ1-1, with TRBD1 as a possible D gene (6 bases). This CDR3 contains 16 residues. Germline assignment: CDR1 SGHRS and CDR2 YFSETQ. Trimming removed 4 bases at V and 0 bases at J, with 16 bases between. The CDR3 is CASSLQTGTMNTEAFF. In DNA form, the CDR3 reads TGCGCCAGCAGCCTACAGACAGGTACTATGAACACTGAAGCTTTCTTT.

The CDR3 bases are TGTGCCAGCAGCTTTGGCAGGAACAATCAGCCCCAGCATTTT. Its protein product is CASSFGRNNQPQHF. The chain recombines TRBV7-2 with TRBJ1-5; D gene unclear. The CDR3 loop spans 14 amino acids. Germline V gives CDR1 SGHTA, CDR2 FQGNSA. V was clipped by 3 bases and J by 3 bases, with 9 bases between them.